This TCR beta chain derives from a study of blood T cell repertoires in COVID-19. Study-level information: In each case, the material was cDNA or gDNA derived from T cells, B-cell-depleted T cells, or PBMCs.

Looked up from germline, CDR1 is ENHRY and CDR2 is SYGVKD. V was pared by 5 bases and J by 0 bases, with 12 bases between. The CDR3 covers 15 residues. Data came from immunoSEQ multiplex PCR; TCRdb stores just in-frame clones and leaves some out. This sample carries some 340,000 clones, roughly nine tenths of them seen once, and the ten largest clones take 3.9%. The sequence derives from a woman aged 25 to 45 who had been exposed to COVID-19. The chain has TRBV10-3 and TRBJ2-3, with D unresolved. The source material was PBMCs or T cells enriched from blood (not recorded which). The CDR3 DNA reads as TGTGCCATCAGTTTTAGGCCAGCGAGCACAGATACGCAGTATTTT. It is translated as CAISFRPASTDTQYF.